The clone carrying this T cell receptor beta chain turned up a few times. Antigen specificity is unknown. The sequenced template was cDNA made from the entire isolated RNA. Profiling relied on immunoSEQ multiplex PCR, and the TCRdb table lists in-frame clones only, not all of them. The sample shows around 310,000 clones, around an eighth of them seen only once. The data belong to a study of beta chain features in type 1 diabetes. Trimming cost V 5 bases and J 9 bases; bases outside gene matches: 7. This CDR3 contains 13 residues. Germline CDR1 and CDR2: SGHTA and FQGTGA. Whole-study results and caveats: Reads derived from cDNA could over-represent cells showing high TCR expression. In every one of the four CD4+ subsets, TCRB CDR3s were moderately but significantly shorter in Type 1 diabetes patients. HLA influence on TCRB rearrangement stayed unresolved here.

The sequencing input was naive CD4+ T cells from blood. The sequence was collected from a young woman with type 1 diabetes. This chain connects TRBV7-3 to TRBJ2-1; 7 nucleotides align to TRBD1. For the CDR3, the DNA is TGTGCCAGCAGCCCAGGGGGTGGTGGTGAGCAGTTCTTC. The encoded protein is CASSPGGGGEQFF. Full variable domain (missing parts from reference TRBV7-3 and TRBJ2-1): GAGVSQTPSNKVTEKGKYVELRCDPISGHTALYWYRQSLGQGPEFLIYFQGTGAADDSGLPNDRFFAVRPEGSVSTLKIQRTERGDSAVYLCASSPGGGGEQFFGPGTRLTVL.